The rows below give T cell receptor beta chains drawn from one sample of a study of cytomegalovirus exposure and HLA in healthy donors. Method: immunoSEQ multiplex PCR; TCRdb's copy keeps in-frame clones and lacks some. The data show over 150,000 clones, 75% to 85% seen once. Sequencing input: PBMCs. The source is a boy between 5 and 17 years old in good health and CMV-seronegative. Both conserved end residues are part of each CDR3.

16,TRBJ2-2,TRBV30,CAWRRRQGARTGELFF
16,TRBJ2-1,TRBV27,CASSLSGGGAGNEQFF
15,TRBJ1-5,TRBV15,CATSRDRGSSQPQHF
13,TRBJ2-2,TRBV11-2,CASSPRYAGELFF
13,TRBJ1-2,TRBV27,CASSLQGTYGYTF
15,TRBJ1-1,TRBV7-2,CASSWSRAMNTEAFF
15,TRBJ2-5,TRBV18,CASSPTGSGQETQYF
12,TRBJ2-1,TRBV10-3,CATRQGDNEQFF
15,TRBJ2-3,TRBV5-8,CASRLRRGITDTQYF
18,TRBJ2-1,TRBV11-2,CASSLVKLAGVWYNEQFF
16,TRBJ2-1,TRBV6-6,CASSYTSGGPYNEQFF
13,TRBJ1-1,TRBV7-3,CASSLKADTEAFF
14,TRBJ1-2,TRBV6-5,CASRKAGENDGYTF
15,TRBJ2-7,TRBV15,CATSRDSAGLYEQYF
16,TRBJ2-1,TRBV5-6,CASSLRLGTGVDEQFF
13,TRBJ1-2,TRBV10-3,CAISSTEVYGYTF
16,TRBJ1-1,TRBV5-1,CASSLNPLEADTEAFF
14,TRBJ2-5,TRBV5-1,CASSLKTTQETQYF
15,NA,TRBV5-1,CASSFTGQGQGEQYF
13,TRBJ2-7,TRBV19,CASAPLLGHEQYF